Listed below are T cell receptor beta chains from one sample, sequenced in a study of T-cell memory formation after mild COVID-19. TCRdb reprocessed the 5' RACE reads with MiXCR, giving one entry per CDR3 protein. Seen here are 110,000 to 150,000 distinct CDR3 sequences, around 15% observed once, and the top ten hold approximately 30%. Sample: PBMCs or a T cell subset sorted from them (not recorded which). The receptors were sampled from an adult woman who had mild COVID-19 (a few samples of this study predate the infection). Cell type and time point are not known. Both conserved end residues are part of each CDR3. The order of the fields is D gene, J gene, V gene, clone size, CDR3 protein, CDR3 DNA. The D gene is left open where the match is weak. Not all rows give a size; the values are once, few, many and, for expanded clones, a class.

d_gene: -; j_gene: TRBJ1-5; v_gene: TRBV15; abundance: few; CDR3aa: CATSRGTASNQPQHF; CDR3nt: TGTGCCACCAGCAGAGGGACAGCTAGCAATCAGCCCCAGCATTTT
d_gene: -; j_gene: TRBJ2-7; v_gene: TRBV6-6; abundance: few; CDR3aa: CASSYMGTYEQYF; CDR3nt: TGTGCCAGCAGTTACATGGGGACCTACGAGCAGTACTTC
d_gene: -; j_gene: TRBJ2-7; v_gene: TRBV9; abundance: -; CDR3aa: CASSVGPGLSYEQYF; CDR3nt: TGTGCCAGCAGCGTAGGCCCAGGGCTCTCCTACGAGCAGTACTTC
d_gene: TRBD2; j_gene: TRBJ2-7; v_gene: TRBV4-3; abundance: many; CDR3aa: CASSQDGPSGLYEQYF; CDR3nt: TGCGCCAGCAGCCAAGATGGGCCTAGCGGATTGTACGAGCAGTACTTC
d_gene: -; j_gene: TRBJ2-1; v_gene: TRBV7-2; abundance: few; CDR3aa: CASSLYFLGGNEQFF; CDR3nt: TGTGCCAGCAGCTTATACTTTCTCGGAGGCAATGAGCAGTTCTTC
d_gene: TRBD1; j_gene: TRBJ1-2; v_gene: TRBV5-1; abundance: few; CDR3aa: CASSSGQGGYGYTF; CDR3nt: TGCGCCAGCAGCTCGGGACAGGGGGGCTATGGCTACACCTTC
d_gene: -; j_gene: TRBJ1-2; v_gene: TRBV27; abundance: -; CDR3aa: CASSALTSGPAYGYTF; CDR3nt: TGTGCCAGCAGTGCCCTGACTTCGGGACCGGCATATGGCTACACCTTC
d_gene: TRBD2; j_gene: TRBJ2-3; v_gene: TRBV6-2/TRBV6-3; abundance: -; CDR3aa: CASSSGLGADTQYF; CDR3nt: TGTGCCAGCAGTTCCGGACTAGGGGCAGATACGCAGTATTTT
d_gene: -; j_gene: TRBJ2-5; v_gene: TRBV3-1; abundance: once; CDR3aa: CASRVAEQETQYF; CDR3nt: TGTGCCAGCAGGGTGGCGGAGCAAGAGACCCAGTACTTC
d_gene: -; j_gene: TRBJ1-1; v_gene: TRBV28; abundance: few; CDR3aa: CASSSDGRLNTEAFF; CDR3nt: TGTGCCAGCAGTTCCGACGGACGGTTGAACACTGAAGCTTTCTTT
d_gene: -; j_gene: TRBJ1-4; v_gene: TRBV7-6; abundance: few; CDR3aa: CASSSDLRGLGNEKLFF; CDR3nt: TGTGCCAGCAGCTCTGACCTAAGGGGACTGGGTAATGAAAAACTGTTTTTT
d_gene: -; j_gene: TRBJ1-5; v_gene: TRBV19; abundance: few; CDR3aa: CASSIVGSNQPQHF; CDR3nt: TGTGCCAGTAGTATTGTCGGGAGCAATCAGCCCCAGCATTTT